Included here is one TCR beta chain sequence, with context. The data belong to a study of T cells in tuberculosis. Study background: PBMC were archived before or within 7 days of starting treatment.

The table came from immunoSEQ multiplex PCR; TCRdb's copy has only in-frame clones and leaves some out. The table lists some 31,000 clones, approximately 90% of them singletons. Indicated time point: new active TB diagnosis, blood taken before or within 7 days of starting treatment. This CDR3 region has 15 residues. Germline CDR1 reads SGHVS; CDR2 reads FQNEAQ. Unmatched junction bases numbered 3, after V lost 1 base and J lost 2 bases. This chain joins TRBV7-8 and TRBJ2-7; 9 bases map to TRBD2. The source was PBMCs, collected at tuberculosis diagnosis. The sequence was obtained from an adult with tuberculosis. The chain's CDR3 is CASSLGLAGTYEQYF. CDR3 DNA: TGTGCCAGCAGCTTAGGGCTAGCGGGGACCTACGAGCAGTACTTC.